The present TCR beta chain was sequenced within a study of T cells after somatic rescue of genetic block. Generated by immunoSEQ multiplex PCR, the TCRdb table keeps only in-frame clones and is missing some. The sample has 10,000 to 15,000 clones; 65% to 85% are singletons. With 4 bases clipped from V and 2 bases from J, the junction kept 6 bases outside the gene matches. This CDR3 has 15 residues. The germline V gene encodes CDR1 MDHEN and CDR2 SYDVKM. This chain joins TRBV28 and TRBJ2-7, with 9 bases that match TRBD1. Sequencing was carried out using peripheral blood mononuclear cells (PBMCs). This receptor was identified in a boy aged 10-17 years. In nucleotides, the CDR3 is TGTGCCAGCAGTTCGGGGACAGGGTCTCCCTACGAGCAGTACTTC. It yields the protein CASSSGTGSPYEQYF.